One and the same sample provided the 26 T cell receptor beta chains below, sequenced in a study of preoperative IRX-2 immunotherapy in early breast cancer. Sequenced by immunoSEQ multiplex PCR; TCRdb stores in-frame clones only, minus some. The sample has about 42,000 clones; 70% to 85% are singletons. The treatment is: preoperative locoregional IRX-2 cytokine immunotherapy. The material was tumor tissue, obtained after IRX-2 immunotherapy. The receptors shown here come from a human donor with breast cancer.

This chain uses TRBV11-3 with TRBJ1-5; D ambiguous. Per germline, CDR1 SGHNT and CDR2 YENEEA. The length of the CDR3 is 14 residues. The V end was cut by 1 base, the J end by 5 bases, with 9 bases between. The DNA for the CDR3 is TGTGCCAGCAGCTTAGTGTCCCAGGATCAGCCCCAGCATTTT. The encoded protein is CASSLVSQDQPQHF.

V gene TRBV11-3 combines with J gene TRBJ2-7, with TRBD1 matching 8 bases. The V and J ends lost 5 bases and 0 bases, in that order; junction bases with no gene match: 9. Germline lookup yields CDR1 SGHNT and CDR2 YENEEA. The CDR3 runs to 16 residues. The CDR3 sequence: CASSPSRDRFSYEQYF. The CDR3 coding sequence is TGTGCCAGCAGCCCGTCCCGGGACAGGTTCTCCTACGAGCAGTACTTC.

This chain uses TRBV12-2 with TRBJ1-1. TRBV12-2 is given as a pseudogene. The CDR3 sequence is 15 residues long. CDR3 DNA sequence: TGTGCAAGTCGCCCCCACGGGCACACGAACACTGAAGCTTTCTTT. Protein sequence: CASRPHGHTNTEAFF.

The chain carries TRBV6-8 and TRBJ2-3, with unresolved D. The CDR3 consists of 13 residues. V lost 3 bases and J 5 bases, leaving 9 bases between the germline ends. The germline gives CDR1 MNHGY, CDR2 SAAAGT. The CDR3 DNA is TGTGCCAGCAGTTATAAGTCGGGAGATACGCAGTATTTT. This codes for CASSYKSGDTQYF.

This chain joins TRBV6-8 and TRBJ1-6; TRBD1 might be the D (6 bases). The length of the CDR3 is 14 residues. Germline CDR1 and CDR2: MNHGY and SAAAGT. The V gene lost 5 bases and the J gene lost 10 bases, with 15 bases spanning the gap. CDR3 region: CASSIQGDWSPLHF. The CDR3 DNA follows: TGTGCCAGCAGTATACAGGGCGACTGGTCACCCCTCCACTTT.

The rearrangement links TRBV6-8 to TRBJ1-5; 12 nucleotides line up with TRBD1. There are 15 residues in the CDR3. The germline V gene has CDR1 MNHGY and CDR2 SAAAGT. J lost 6 bases, V lost 5 bases, and 5 bases had no gene match. CDR3 bases: TGTGCCAGCAGTGGGGACAGGGGGCTTATTCAGCCCCAGCATTTT. Translation gives CASSGDRGLIQPQHF.

The chain uses TRBV19 and TRBJ2-2, with D possibly matching TRBD2 (7 bases). There are 17 residues in the CDR3. V was trimmed by 6 bases and J by 6 bases, leaving 23 bases between them. Germline assignment: CDR1 LNHDA and CDR2 SQIVND (reference sequence). CDR3 bases: TGTGCCAGTAGCCGGGGGCGGCTAGCGGCAAGGGCCGGGGAGCTGTTTTTT. Protein: CASSRGRLAARAGELFF.

This chain uses TRBV11-3 with TRBJ2-1; 8 positions agree with TRBD1. This CDR3 contains 14 residues. Germline V CDR1 and CDR2: SGHNT, YENEEA. The J segment lost 9 bases and the V segment lost 3 bases, leaving 7 bases of the junction unmatched. The CDR3 DNA reads TGTGCCAGCAGCTTGGCAGGGGGCATTTCTGAGCAGTTCTTC. Amino acids: CASSLAGGISEQFF. Looking up the rest from reference TRBV11-3 and TRBJ2-1 gives the full variable domain: EAGVVQSPRYKIIEKKQPVAFWCNPISGHNTLYWYLQNLGQGPELLIRYENEEAVDDSQLPKDRFSAERLKGVDSTLKIQPAELGDSAVYLCASSLAGGISEQFFGPGTRLTVL.

CDR3 nucleotide sequence: TGTGCCACCAGCAGGAAGTTAAATAGCCACTCTGGGGCCAACGTCCTGACTTTC. It yields the protein CATSRKLNSHSGANVLTF. This sequence joins TRBV15 and TRBJ2-6; D remains ambiguous. V gave up 3 bases and J gave up 0 bases, with 15 bases separating them. Germline V lookup: CDR1 LNHNV, CDR2 YYDKDF (reference sequence). This CDR3 has 18 amino acids.

The chain recombines TRBV7-1 with TRBJ1-5; unclear D gene. TRBV7-1 is labeled an ORF, and its function is uncertain. CDR3 size: 15 residues. The V and J ends lost 4 bases and 5 bases respectively, with 15 bases between them. CDR3 sequence (DNA): TGTGCCAGCAGCTTAGCGTCGGCGGTTGATCAGCCCCAGCATTTT. Amino acid sequence: CASSLASAVDQPQHF.

The table lists this clone with a few counts. The chain uses TRBV7-6 and TRBJ1-4; unclear D gene. V was trimmed by 5 bases and J by 4 bases, leaving 14 bases between them. Germline-derived CDR1 and CDR2 are SGHVS and FNYEAQ. The CDR3 covers 15 residues. CDR3 sequence (DNA): TGTGCCAGCAGCCAAGGGCAGCTAAGTAATGAAAAACTGTTTTTT. It encodes CASSQGQLSNEKLFF.

This clone was observed many times. This chain connects TRBV11-3 to TRBJ2-7; TRBD1 or TRBD2 may be the D gene (5 bases each). CDR3 length equals 15 residues. Germline CDR1 SGHNT, CDR2 YENEEA. Trimming stripped 2 bases from V and 1 base from J, with 12 bases between. In nucleotides, the CDR3 is TGTGCCAGCAGCTTATATGGGACCCTATCCTACGAGCAGTACTTC. It translates to CASSLYGTLSYEQYF.

The rearrangement links TRBV6-8 to TRBJ2-7; TRBD1 matches 10 bases. From germline, CDR1 is MNHGY and CDR2 SAAAGT. CDR3 length: 14 amino acids. V trimming: 6 bases; J trimming: 1 base; junction bases outside the gene matches: 3. CDR3 protein: CASRRTGGSYEQYF. CDR3 coding DNA: TGTGCCAGCAGGCGGACAGGGGGTTCCTACGAGCAGTACTTC.

The genes are TRBV9 and TRBJ2-7; TRBD1 aligns across 8 bases. V lost 4 bases, J lost 3 bases, and 6 bases stayed unmatched. Germline values: CDR1 SGDLS, CDR2 YYNGEE. CDR3 length: 14 amino acids. This chain's CDR3 is CASSPGQGYYEQYF. In DNA, the CDR3 is TGTGCCAGCAGCCCCGGACAGGGATACTACGAGCAGTACTTC.

The V gene is TRBV10-2, the J gene TRBJ2-1; 16 bases match TRBD2. V lost 7 bases and J lost 10; bases outside the gene matches: 7. The CDR3 contains 15 residues. Germline V gene sequence: CDR1 WSHSY, CDR2 SAAADI. The CDR3: CASMGLAGGPGEQFF. As DNA, the CDR3 is TGCGCCAGCATGGGACTAGCGGGAGGGCCAGGGGAGCAGTTCTTC.

A few counts support this clone. The V and J genes are TRBV5-1 and TRBJ2-3, with a weak D call TRBD2 (5 bases). CDR3 length equals 15 residues. V lost 5 bases to trimming and J lost 3 bases, with 16 bases between them. Germline CDR1 SGHRS, CDR2 YFSETQ. The CDR3 DNA reads as TGCGCCAGCAGTCCGTCGGTGGGAGAGACAGATACGCAGTATTTT. It translates to CASSPSVGETDTQYF.

The chain recombines TRBV22-1 with TRBJ1-1. TRBV22-1 corresponds to a pseudogene. The CDR3 length is 12 residues. CDR3 bases: TGTGCCAGCAGTTTCGGGATCCCCGAAGCTTTCTTT. It specifies CASSFGIPEAFF.

This chain uses TRBV28 with TRBJ2-1, with TRBD1 identical over 7 bases. The V segment lost 6 bases and the J segment 6 bases; nucleotides outside the gene matches: 8. The CDR3 has 14 amino acids. Germline-derived CDR1 and CDR2 are MDHEN and SYDVKM. In nucleotides, the CDR3 is TGTGCCAGCAGGCCACAGGGGCTGAGCAATGAGCAGTTCTTC. Translated, it gives CASRPQGLSNEQFF.

The chain joins TRBV19 to TRBJ1-2; 8 bases align to TRBD1. Germline V gene sequence: CDR1 LNHDA, CDR2 SQIVND (reference sequence). The CDR3 is made up of 15 amino acids. The J segment lost 6 bases and the V segment lost 4 bases, leaving 10 bases of the junction unmatched. CDR3 loop: CASSRQPGGLDGYTF. CDR3 DNA: TGTGCCAGTAGTAGGCAGCCAGGGGGCCTAGATGGCTACACCTTC. Full variable domain (missing parts from reference TRBV19 and TRBJ1-2): DGGITQSPKYLFRKEGQNVTLSCEQNLNHDAMYWYRQDPGQGLRLIYYSQIVNDFQKGDIAEGYSVSREKKESFPLTVTSAQKNPTAFYLCASSRQPGGLDGYTFGSGTRLTVV.

This clone turned up a few times. Here the CDR3 reads CASSPDRGTNTIYF. CDR3 bases: TGTGCCAGCAGCCCGGACAGGGGTACAAACACCATATATTTT. V usage is TRBV7-8 and J usage is TRBJ1-3; 9 nucleotides match TRBD1. V trimming: 5 bases; J trimming: 6 bases; junction bases outside the gene matches: 5. Germline V gene data show CDR1 as SGHVS and CDR2 as FQNEAQ. The CDR3 loop spans 14 amino acids.

The rearrangement links TRBV7-6 to TRBJ1-4; unclear D gene. The germline V gene has CDR1 SGHVS and CDR2 FNYEAQ. This CDR3 contains 15 residues. The V and J ends lost 2 bases and 7 bases respectively, with 14 bases between them. CDR3 nucleotides: TGTGCCAGCAGCTTAATCCGACTTGGAGGTGAAAAACTGTTTTTT. Translating gives CASSLIRLGGEKLFF.

The chain couples TRBV7-1 to TRBJ2-7, with a possible D match to TRBD2 (5 bases). TRBV7-1 is reported as an ORF; its role is uncertain. The ends were cut back, 5 bases at V and 5 bases at J, with 19 bases in the middle. The length of the CDR3 is 15 residues. In DNA form, the CDR3 reads TGTGCCAGCAGCCCCGCACCTTTGATCGGGAACGAGCAGTACTTC. Amino acid sequence: CASSPAPLIGNEQYF.

This clone was counted a few times. The V and J genes are TRBV11-3 and TRBJ2-3, with D possibly being TRBD1 (6 bases). V was shortened by 3 bases and J by 2 bases, with 12 bases between the two germline ends. The length of the CDR3 is 15 residues. Germline V gene data show CDR1 as SGHNT and CDR2 as YENEEA. The DNA for the CDR3 is TGTGCCAGCAGCTTGTCCAGGGGCCCCACAGATACGCAGTATTTT. Residues: CASSLSRGPTDTQYF.

V is TRBV30 and J is TRBJ2-4; a possible D gene is TRBD1 (6 bases). CDR1 and CDR2 from the germline V gene are GTSNPN and SVGIG (reference sequence). There are 15 residues in the CDR3. Trimming shortened V by 2 bases and J by 2 bases, and 13 bases separated the two germline ends. The CDR3 is CAWSRTQGTKNIQYF. The CDR3 bases are TGTGCCTGGAGTCGTACGCAGGGGACCAAAAACATTCAGTACTTC.

The rearrangement uses TRBV7-6 and TRBJ1-1, with D maybe TRBD1 (5 bases). CDR3 length: 16 amino acids. Germline lookup yields CDR1 SGHVS and CDR2 FNYEAQ. The germline V and J ends were trimmed by 5 bases and 1 base, with 17 bases remaining between them. In DNA, the CDR3 is TGTGCCAGCAGCCAGCCCAAAGGCACAGGGAACACTGAAGCTTTCTTT. Its protein product is CASSQPKGTGNTEAFF.

The genes are TRBV5-1 and TRBJ2-3; 8 bases line up with TRBD1. Germline V gives CDR1 SGHRS, CDR2 YFSETQ. The CDR3 is 14 residues long. J lost 6 bases, V lost 4 bases, and 7 bases had no gene match. The CDR3 protein is CASSGAGGMDTQYF. The CDR3 DNA reads TGCGCCAGCAGCGGGGCAGGGGGCATGGATACGCAGTATTTT. Supplemented by reference TRBV5-1 and TRBJ2-3, the full variable domain reads KAGVTQTPRYLIKTRGQQVTLSCSPISGHRSVSWYQQTPGQGLQFLFEYFSETQRNKGNFPGRFSGRQFSNSRSEMNVSTLELGDSALYLCASSGAGGMDTQYFGPGTRLTVL.